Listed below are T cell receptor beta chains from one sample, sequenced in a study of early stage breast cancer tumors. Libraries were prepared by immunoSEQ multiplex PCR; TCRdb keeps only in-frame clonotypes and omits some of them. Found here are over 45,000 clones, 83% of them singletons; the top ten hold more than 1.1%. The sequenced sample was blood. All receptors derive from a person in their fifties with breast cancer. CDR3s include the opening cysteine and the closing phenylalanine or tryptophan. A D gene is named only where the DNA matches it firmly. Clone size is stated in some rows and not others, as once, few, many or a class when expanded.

cdr3_nt: TGTGCCAGCATGCCACCGGAACAGGGGGCGAGGGGCTACACCTTC; cdr3_aa: CASMPPEQGARGYTF; j_call: TRBJ1-2; clone_size: once; d_call: TRBD1; v_call: TRBV28; cdr3_length: 15
cdr3_nt: TGTGCCAGCAGTGGACTCCGGCTTGCAGATACGCAGTATTTT; cdr3_aa: CASSGLRLADTQYF; j_call: TRBJ2-3; clone_size: -; d_call: -; v_call: TRBV6-1; cdr3_length: 14
cdr3_nt: TGTGCCTGGAGTCCGGGGGCGGGTGGCTACACCTTC; cdr3_aa: CAWSPGAGGYTF; j_call: TRBJ1-2; clone_size: -; d_call: -; v_call: TRBV30; cdr3_length: 12
cdr3_nt: TGTGCCAGCAGCATAACTAGCGGAACCTACAATGAGCAGTTCTTC; cdr3_aa: CASSITSGTYNEQFF; j_call: TRBJ2-1; clone_size: -; d_call: TRBD2; v_call: TRBV9; cdr3_length: 15
cdr3_nt: TGTGCCAGCAGTGAAGTATGGGAAACGACAGGGGGGACGGGAGGCTACACCTTC; cdr3_aa: CASSEVWETTGGTGGYTF; j_call: TRBJ1-2; clone_size: -; d_call: TRBD1; v_call: TRBV2; cdr3_length: 18
cdr3_nt: TGTGCCAGTAGTAAAGGGGGGGATAGAGCCAACGTCCTGACTTTC; cdr3_aa: CASSKGGDRANVLTF; j_call: TRBJ2-6; clone_size: -; d_call: -; v_call: TRBV19; cdr3_length: 15
cdr3_nt: TGTGCCAGCAGCACGAGGTTTGGGGGGGCGAACACTGAAGCTTTCTTT; cdr3_aa: CASSTRFGGANTEAFF; j_call: TRBJ1-1; clone_size: -; d_call: -; v_call: TRBV2; cdr3_length: 16
cdr3_nt: TGCGCCAGCAGCCAACTCGACAGGGCTACACCCCTCCACTTT; cdr3_aa: CASSQLDRATPLHF; j_call: TRBJ1-6; clone_size: few; d_call: TRBD1; v_call: TRBV4-3; cdr3_length: 14
cdr3_nt: TGCGCCAGCAGCCAAGCGGACAGGGGTTTCAATCAGCCCCAGCATTTT; cdr3_aa: CASSQADRGFNQPQHF; j_call: TRBJ1-5; clone_size: -; d_call: TRBD1; v_call: TRBV4-1; cdr3_length: 16
cdr3_nt: TGTGCCAGTAGTGGACTAGCGGGGAACCAAGAGACCCAGTACTTC; cdr3_aa: CASSGLAGNQETQYF; j_call: TRBJ2-5; clone_size: -; d_call: TRBD2; v_call: TRBV19; cdr3_length: 15
cdr3_nt: TGTGCCAGCAGCTTGAGTTCAGGGGGCCGCGAGCAGTTCTTC; cdr3_aa: CASSLSSGGREQFF; j_call: TRBJ2-1; clone_size: -; d_call: TRBD1; v_call: TRBV7-2; cdr3_length: 14
cdr3_nt: TGCGCCAGCAGCTTTACACAGGACAGCGAGAACACCGGGGAGCTGTTTTTT; cdr3_aa: CASSFTQDSENTGELFF; j_call: TRBJ2-2; clone_size: -; d_call: -; v_call: TRBV5-1; cdr3_length: 17
cdr3_nt: TGTGCCAGCAGCTTAGGATCGGGAGTAACCCTGAATAGCAATCAGCCCCAGCATTTT; cdr3_aa: CASSLGSGVTLNSNQPQHF; j_call: TRBJ1-5; clone_size: -; d_call: -; v_call: TRBV7-9; cdr3_length: 19
cdr3_nt: TGTGCCACCAGCAGAGAGCGGGGAGGGGGACTACTACAAGAGACCCAGTACTTC; cdr3_aa: CATSRERGGGLLQETQYF; j_call: TRBJ2-5; clone_size: -; d_call: -; v_call: TRBV15; cdr3_length: 18
cdr3_nt: TGTGCCTACGACGGGGATTCACCCCTCCACTTT; cdr3_aa: CAYDGDSPLHF; j_call: TRBJ1-6; clone_size: -; d_call: -; v_call: TRBV30; cdr3_length: 11
cdr3_nt: TGTGCCAGCAGAATACCCCAAGGCCTCTTGGCTTTCTTT; cdr3_aa: CASRIPQGLLAFF; j_call: TRBJ1-1; clone_size: -; d_call: -; v_call: TRBV28; cdr3_length: 13
cdr3_nt: TGTGCCAGCAGCTTAGCCCCGACAGGGCAAAGCAATCAGCCCCAGCATTTT; cdr3_aa: CASSLAPTGQSNQPQHF; j_call: TRBJ1-5; clone_size: -; d_call: TRBD1; v_call: TRBV11-2; cdr3_length: 17
cdr3_nt: TGTGCCAGCAGCTTTTCGCGGAACAATCAGCCCCAGCATTTT; cdr3_aa: CASSFSRNNQPQHF; j_call: TRBJ1-5; clone_size: -; d_call: -; v_call: TRBV5-5; cdr3_length: 14
cdr3_nt: TGTGCCAGCAGTTACTCTTGGACAGGGTCCCTCGAGCAGTACTTC; cdr3_aa: CASSYSWTGSLEQYF; j_call: TRBJ2-7; clone_size: -; d_call: TRBD1; v_call: TRBV6-6; cdr3_length: 15
cdr3_nt: TGTGCCAGCAGCTTCCCAGGGCAGGGGAACACTGAAGCTTTCTTT; cdr3_aa: CASSFPGQGNTEAFF; j_call: TRBJ1-1; clone_size: -; d_call: -; v_call: TRBV11-2; cdr3_length: 15
cdr3_nt: TGTGCCAGCAGCTTGGTGTGGCAGGTACAAGAGACCCAGTACTTC; cdr3_aa: CASSLVWQVQETQYF; j_call: TRBJ2-5; clone_size: -; d_call: -; v_call: TRBV5-6; cdr3_length: 15
cdr3_nt: TGCGCCAGCAGCCAAGGGCCTGAGCAGTTCTTC; cdr3_aa: CASSQGPEQFF; j_call: TRBJ2-1; clone_size: -; d_call: -; v_call: TRBV4-1; cdr3_length: 11
cdr3_nt: TGTGCCAGCAGTGATTGGTACCCCTACGAGCAGTACTTC; cdr3_aa: CASSDWYPYEQYF; j_call: TRBJ2-7; clone_size: -; d_call: -; v_call: TRBV2; cdr3_length: 13
cdr3_nt: TGCGCCAGCAGCTTGGACACAGGCGCCTATGGCTACACCTTC; cdr3_aa: CASSLDTGAYGYTF; j_call: TRBJ1-2; clone_size: -; d_call: -; v_call: TRBV5-1; cdr3_length: 14
cdr3_nt: TGCGCCAGCAGCCAAGGGTGGGGGGTTGGCAATCAGCCCCAGCATTTT; cdr3_aa: CASSQGWGVGNQPQHF; j_call: TRBJ1-5; clone_size: -; d_call: -; v_call: TRBV4-3; cdr3_length: 16
cdr3_nt: TGTGCCAGCTCACCACCGGGGTCGGGGACAGGGGCAAAAAAGCAGTACTTC; cdr3_aa: CASSPPGSGTGAKKQYF; j_call: TRBJ2-7; clone_size: -; d_call: TRBD1; v_call: TRBV18; cdr3_length: 17
cdr3_nt: TGCGCCAGCAGCTTCTCCCAAACCGGGGAGCTGTTTTTT; cdr3_aa: CASSFSQTGELFF; j_call: TRBJ2-2; clone_size: -; d_call: -; v_call: TRBV5-1; cdr3_length: 13
cdr3_nt: TGTGCCTGGAGTGCGTACAATGAGCAGTTCTTC; cdr3_aa: CAWSAYNEQFF; j_call: TRBJ2-1; clone_size: few; d_call: -; v_call: TRBV30; cdr3_length: 11
cdr3_nt: TGTGCCAGCAGCTTGGGACTAGCGGGGGAAACCTACGAGCAGTACTTC; cdr3_aa: CASSLGLAGETYEQYF; j_call: TRBJ2-7; clone_size: -; d_call: TRBD2; v_call: TRBV7-9; cdr3_length: 16
cdr3_nt: TGTGCCAGCAGCTTAACGGGGACCAAGGGCACCGGGGAGCTGTTTTTT; cdr3_aa: CASSLTGTKGTGELFF; j_call: TRBJ2-2; clone_size: few; d_call: -; v_call: TRBV7-6; cdr3_length: 16
cdr3_nt: TGTGCCACCAGCAGAGATTCCCACCAGGGGGAGAATACTGAAGCTTTCTTT; cdr3_aa: CATSRDSHQGENTEAFF; j_call: TRBJ1-1; clone_size: -; d_call: TRBD1; v_call: TRBV15; cdr3_length: 17
cdr3_nt: TGTGCCAGCAGCCATGTGAGGACAGGGGTGTTGAACACTGAAGCTTTCTTT; cdr3_aa: CASSHVRTGVLNTEAFF; j_call: TRBJ1-1; clone_size: -; d_call: TRBD1; v_call: TRBV16; cdr3_length: 17
cdr3_nt: TGCGCCAGCAGCCAAGGGGACTGGAGCGAAAAACTGTTTTTT; cdr3_aa: CASSQGDWSEKLFF; j_call: TRBJ1-4; clone_size: -; d_call: -; v_call: TRBV4-3; cdr3_length: 14
cdr3_nt: TGCGCCAGCAGCTCGACGGGGCCTGTGGGGGAGACCCAGTACTTC; cdr3_aa: CASSSTGPVGETQYF; j_call: TRBJ2-5; clone_size: -; d_call: -; v_call: TRBV5-1; cdr3_length: 15
cdr3_nt: TGCGCCAGCAACCGCGGGGCTAGCGGGACTATCGGAGATACGCAGTATTTT; cdr3_aa: CASNRGASGTIGDTQYF; j_call: TRBJ2-3; clone_size: -; d_call: TRBD2; v_call: TRBV5-1; cdr3_length: 17
cdr3_nt: TGTGCCAGCAGCGCAGCGGGAGCTGGCACAGATACGCAGTATTTT; cdr3_aa: CASSAAGAGTDTQYF; j_call: TRBJ2-3; clone_size: once; d_call: TRBD2; v_call: TRBV25-1; cdr3_length: 15
cdr3_nt: TGTGCCAGCAGCTTCACCTCTGGAAACACCATATATTTT; cdr3_aa: CASSFTSGNTIYF; j_call: TRBJ1-3; clone_size: few; d_call: -; v_call: TRBV14; cdr3_length: 13
cdr3_nt: TGTGCCAGCAGCTTAGGGGTGATGGGCGGGAGGTACAATGAGCAGTTCTTC; cdr3_aa: CASSLGVMGGRYNEQFF; j_call: TRBJ2-1; clone_size: -; d_call: TRBD2; v_call: TRBV11-3; cdr3_length: 17
cdr3_nt: TGTGCCTGGAGTACGACAGGGCGCAATCAGCCCCAGCATTTT; cdr3_aa: CAWSTTGRNQPQHF; j_call: TRBJ1-5; clone_size: -; d_call: TRBD1; v_call: TRBV30; cdr3_length: 14
cdr3_nt: TGCAGCGTTCGACTAGCGGGAGCCTACGAGCAGTACTTC; cdr3_aa: CSVRLAGAYEQYF; j_call: TRBJ2-7; clone_size: -; d_call: TRBD2; v_call: TRBV29-1; cdr3_length: 13
cdr3_nt: TGTGCCAGCAGCTTAATGGGTTCGCTACAGTATTTT; cdr3_aa: CASSLMGSLQYF; j_call: TRBJ2-3; clone_size: -; d_call: -; v_call: TRBV7-2; cdr3_length: 12
cdr3_nt: TGTGCCAGCAGCCCGGGACAGGGGGCAAGTGGCTACACCTTC; cdr3_aa: CASSPGQGASGYTF; j_call: TRBJ1-2; clone_size: -; d_call: TRBD1; v_call: TRBV7-2; cdr3_length: 14
cdr3_nt: TGTGCCAGCAGCTTTATCCCGGGACAGGGGTCTGGGGCCAACGTCCTGACTTTC; cdr3_aa: CASSFIPGQGSGANVLTF; j_call: TRBJ2-6; clone_size: -; d_call: TRBD1; v_call: TRBV5-6; cdr3_length: 18
cdr3_nt: TGTGCCAGCAGCTCCGTAGCGGGACGTCGCACAGATACGCAGTATTTT; cdr3_aa: CASSSVAGRRTDTQYF; j_call: TRBJ2-3; clone_size: -; d_call: TRBD2; v_call: TRBV7-9; cdr3_length: 16
cdr3_nt: TGCGCCAGCAGAACGGAGGAAAAGAATAATTCACCCCTCCACTTT; cdr3_aa: CASRTEEKNNSPLHF; j_call: TRBJ1-6; clone_size: -; d_call: -; v_call: TRBV10-2; cdr3_length: 15
cdr3_nt: TGTGCCAGCAGGGCCAGTTTTGGACAGGGGGCCCCAGATACGCAGTATTTT; cdr3_aa: CASRASFGQGAPDTQYF; j_call: TRBJ2-3; clone_size: -; d_call: TRBD1; v_call: TRBV25-1; cdr3_length: 17
cdr3_nt: TGTGCCGCGGGGAGGGGGAGGACCGGGGAGCTGTTTTTT; cdr3_aa: CAAGRGRTGELFF; j_call: TRBJ2-2; clone_size: -; d_call: -; v_call: TRBV19; cdr3_length: 13
cdr3_nt: TGTGCCATCAGTGCTCGGAACACCGGGGAGCTGTTTTTT; cdr3_aa: CAISARNTGELFF; j_call: TRBJ2-2; clone_size: -; d_call: -; v_call: TRBV10-3; cdr3_length: 13
cdr3_nt: TGCAGTGCCAGGACTGGGAACATTCAGTACTTC; cdr3_aa: CSARTGNIQYF; j_call: TRBJ2-4; clone_size: -; d_call: -; v_call: TRBV20-1; cdr3_length: 11
cdr3_nt: TGTGCCAGCAGCCAAGGTGGGTTGGTGACGGCCCAACAAGAGACCCAGTACTTC; cdr3_aa: CASSQGGLVTAQQETQYF; j_call: TRBJ2-5; clone_size: -; d_call: -; v_call: TRBV4-2; cdr3_length: 18
cdr3_nt: TGTGCCAGCAGCGGAATGGACAGGGGTTCTGGCTACACCTTC; cdr3_aa: CASSGMDRGSGYTF; j_call: TRBJ1-2; clone_size: -; d_call: TRBD1; v_call: TRBV7-8; cdr3_length: 14